These T cell receptor beta chains were read from a single sample in a study of cytomegalovirus exposure and HLA in healthy donors. TCRdb keeps only in-frame clones here, not all; method: immunoSEQ multiplex PCR. Here the sample spans 150,000 to 200,000 clones, less than 85% being singletons. Material for sequencing was PBMCs. These receptors all come from a man between 18 and 35 years old in good health and CMV-seropositive. CDR3s include the opening cysteine and the closing phenylalanine or tryptophan. D genes are given only for firm matches. Size is omitted from some rows. Given values are once, few, many or a class for expanded clones.

CDR3 protein	CDR3 DNA	clone size	D gene	V gene	J gene
CASGPPAGVNEQFF	TGTGCTAGTGGTCCCCCGGCAGGGGTAAATGAGCAGTTCTTC	few	.	TRBV12-5	TRBJ2-1
CASSGGQGATNEKLFF	TGCGCCAGCAGCGGCGGCCAAGGAGCAACTAATGAAAAACTGTTTTTT	.	.	TRBV5-1	TRBJ1-4
CAISERSSSNQPQHF	TGTGCCATCAGTGAGCGGAGCTCTAGCAATCAGCCCCAGCATTTT	.	.	TRBV10-3	TRBJ1-5
CASSFHGTVTYEQYF	TGTGCCAGCAGTTTTCATGGGACAGTGACCTACGAGCAGTACTTC	once	TRBD1	TRBV28	TRBJ2-7
CASSLGGGSTYEQYF	TGCGCCAGCAGCTTGGGTGGCGGGAGCACCTACGAGCAGTACTTC	.	TRBD2	TRBV5-1	TRBJ2-7
CASSPSGGQETQYF	TGTGCCAGCAGCCCCTCGGGGGGACAAGAGACCCAGTACTTC	.	TRBD2	TRBV4-2	TRBJ2-5
CATSLGQGEYYGYTF	TGTGCCACCAGCCTTGGACAGGGGGAGTACTATGGCTACACCTTC	.	TRBD1	TRBV15	TRBJ1-2
CASSRGARGMGLNQETQYF	TGCGCCAGCAGCAGGGGAGCTCGGGGTATGGGACTAAACCAAGAGACCCAGTACTTC	.	TRBD2	TRBV5-1	TRBJ2-5
CATRDRVAGELFF	TGTGCCACTAGAGACAGGGTGGCCGGGGAGCTGTTTTTT	once	TRBD1	TRBV19	TRBJ2-2
CASSYSSGVGGTDTQYF	TGTGCCAGCAGTTATAGTAGCGGGGTGGGTGGCACAGATACGCAGTATTTT	.	TRBD2	TRBV28	TRBJ2-3
CASSRGTGVQETQYF	TGTGCCAGCAGCCGCGGGACAGGGGTTCAAGAGACCCAGTACTTC	.	TRBD1	TRBV6-5	TRBJ2-5
CATSTVNTEAFF	TGTGCCACCTCGACAGTGAACACTGAAGCTTTCTTT	.	.	TRBV28	TRBJ1-1
CAWTGGANVLTF	TGTGCCTGGACGGGAGGGGCCAACGTCCTGACTTTC	.	.	TRBV30	TRBJ2-6
CAAGQGLTSGANVLTF	TGTGCCGCGGGGCAAGGGCTCACGTCTGGGGCCAACGTCCTGACTTTC	once	.	TRBV5-8	TRBJ2-6
CAWSNPYEQYF	TGTGCCTGGAGCAATCCATACGAGCAGTACTTC	.	.	TRBV30	TRBJ2-7
CASSDSGNDEQFF	TGTGCCAGCAGTGACAGCGGGAACGATGAGCAGTTCTTC	.	TRBD2	TRBV6-4	TRBJ2-1
CASSFRAGEYNEQFF	TGTGCCAGCAGCTTTAGAGCGGGAGAGTACAATGAGCAGTTCTTC	.	TRBD2	TRBV13	TRBJ2-1
CASSERGGNYGYTF	TGTGCCAGCAGTGAGAGGGGGGGTAACTATGGCTACACCTTC	.	.	TRBV2	TRBJ1-2
CASTLPGHYGYTF	TGTGCCAGTACTCTCCCAGGGCACTATGGCTACACCTTC	.	.	TRBV19	TRBJ1-2
CASQRREQDEQFF	TGTGCCTCCCAGAGGCGGGAGCAGGATGAGCAGTTCTTC	.	TRBD2	TRBV30	TRBJ2-1
CASSLAGEYTGELFF	TGTGCCAGCAGCTTAGCGGGGGAGTACACCGGGGAGCTGTTTTTT	.	TRBD2	TRBV5-4	TRBJ2-2
CASSESERGRGTDTQYF	TGCGCCAGCAGTGAGTCCGAAAGGGGTAGGGGCACAGATACGCAGTATTTT	.	.	TRBV10-1	TRBJ2-3
CASSFIIRDRGFYGYTF	TGTGCCAGCAGTTTTATCATCCGGGACAGGGGTTTTTATGGCTACACCTTC	.	TRBD1	TRBV27	TRBJ1-2
CASRPVGRGAGTEAFF	TGTGCCAGCAGACCCGTTGGACGGGGGGCTGGAACTGAAGCTTTCTTT	.	.	TRBV25-1	TRBJ1-1
CASSSPAGTENQPQHF	TGTGCCAGCAGTTCCCCCGCGGGGACCGAGAATCAGCCCCAGCATTTT	.	.	TRBV28	TRBJ1-5
CAWSTGSGSNEQFF	TGTGCCTGGAGTACAGGAAGCGGGAGTAATGAGCAGTTCTTC	.	TRBD2	TRBV30	TRBJ2-1
CASSEMASSVGKFF	TGTGCCAGCAGTGAAATGGCCAGTAGCGTGGGAAAGTTCTTC	.	.	TRBV6-1	TRBJ2-1
CASSPSDSSTEAFF	TGTGCCAGCAGCCCTAGTGACAGCAGCACTGAAGCTTTCTTT	.	.	TRBV9	TRBJ1-1
CASSALAARDNEQFF	TGTGCCAGCAGTGCTCTCGCAGCCCGGGACAATGAGCAGTTCTTC	.	.	TRBV27	TRBJ2-1
CAWIDRWADEAFF	TGTGCCTGGATAGACAGGTGGGCGGATGAAGCTTTCTTT	.	.	TRBV30	TRBJ1-1
CAWSPFLTDMNTEAFF	TGTGCCTGGAGTCCTTTCCTGACAGATATGAACACTGAAGCTTTCTTT	.	.	TRBV30	TRBJ1-1
CASSLWGHGNNEQFF	TGTGCCAGCAGCTTGTGGGGGCATGGGAACAATGAGCAGTTCTTC	.	.	TRBV5-4	TRBJ2-1
CASRDSSSTDTQYF	TGCGCCAGCCGGGACTCGAGTAGCACAGATACGCAGTATTTT	once	.	TRBV5-1	TRBJ2-3
CASSQGGRLAGGNSYEQYF	TGTGCCAGCAGCCAAGGTGGTCGCCTAGCGGGAGGTAACTCCTACGAGCAGTACTTC	.	TRBD2	TRBV4-2	TRBJ2-7
CASSVASYVADTQYF	TGTGCCAGCAGCGTAGCTTCCTATGTTGCAGATACGCAGTATTTT	.	.	TRBV9	TRBJ2-3
CASSQDQPGTQYF	TGCGCCAGCAGCCAAGATCAGCCGGGGACCCAGTACTTC	.	.	TRBV4-1	TRBJ2-5
CACRRRVSEQYF	TGTGCTTGTAGGCGACGGGTCTCCGAGCAGTACTTC	.	.	TRBV12-5	TRBJ2-7
CASTQELAGNEQFF	TGTGCCAGCACCCAAGAGCTAGCGGGTAATGAGCAGTTCTTC	once	TRBD2	TRBV6-6	TRBJ2-1
CASSPGQGNYGYTF	TGTGCCAGCAGCCCGGGACAGGGAAACTATGGCTACACCTTC	.	TRBD1	TRBV7-3	TRBJ1-2
CASSSPDRVTYGYTF	TGTGCCAGCAGCTCTCCCGACAGGGTTACCTATGGCTACACCTTC	.	TRBD1	TRBV7-9	TRBJ1-2
CASSSGHDYDRFF	TGTGCCAGCAGTTCAGGCCACGACTACGATCGGTTCTTC	.	.	TRBV6-1	TRBJ2-1
CASSLESRDTEAFF	TGTGCCAGCAGCTTGGAATCTCGGGACACTGAAGCTTTCTTT	.	.	TRBV5-4	TRBJ1-1
CASSEGVTYEQYF	TGTGCCAGCAGTGAAGGCGTCACCTACGAGCAGTACTTC	.	.	TRBV2	TRBJ2-7
CASSRSGGGGSYEQYF	TGTGCCAGCAGCCGCTCCGGAGGGGGCGGTTCCTACGAGCAGTACTTC	.	.	TRBV27	TRBJ2-7
CASSQDMTGEAFF	TGCGCCAGCAGCCAAGACATGACGGGTGAAGCTTTCTTT	.	.	TRBV4-1	TRBJ1-1
CASSLSGELGGELFF	TGTGCCAGCAGCCTTAGCGGCGAGTTAGGCGGGGAGCTGTTTTTT	few	.	TRBV7-8	TRBJ2-2
CASSMGQGSGYTF	TGTGCCAGTAGCATGGGACAGGGAAGCGGCTACACCTTC	.	TRBD1	TRBV19	TRBJ1-2
CASSPNREAYGYTF	TGTGCCAGTAGTCCTAACAGGGAAGCCTATGGCTACACCTTC	.	.	TRBV19	TRBJ1-2
CAALRDTDQPQHF	TGTGCCGCCCTGAGGGACACCGATCAGCCCCAGCATTTT	.	.	TRBV6-1	TRBJ1-5
CASSFPGLAGFSEQFF	TGTGCCAGCAGCTTCCCCGGACTAGCTGGGTTTAGTGAGCAGTTCTTC	.	TRBD2	TRBV11-3	TRBJ2-1
CASSVALGLRWETQYF	TGTGCCAGCAGCGTAGCTTTAGGACTTCGGTGGGAGACCCAGTACTTC	.	.	TRBV9	TRBJ2-5
CASSAFGSPYEQYF	TGTGCCAGCAGTGCTTTCGGGAGCCCCTACGAGCAGTACTTC	.	.	TRBV6-5	TRBJ2-7
CASSPFDRASNQPQHF	TGTGCCAGCTCACCCTTTGACAGGGCTAGCAATCAGCCCCAGCATTTT	.	TRBD1	TRBV18	TRBJ1-5
CASKDGGGDEQFF	TGTGCCAGTAAGGACGGGGGGGGTGATGAGCAGTTCTTC	.	TRBD2	TRBV19	TRBJ2-1
CASSVRGDSSRQYF	TGTGCCAGCAGCGTCCGAGGGGACAGTTCGAGGCAGTATTTT	.	TRBD1	TRBV9	TRBJ2-3